The clone carrying this TCR beta chain came up once. The data stem from a study of blood T cell repertoires in COVID-19. Which cohort a participant joined came from the clinical history participants gave. Sequenced by immunoSEQ multiplex PCR; TCRdb stores in-frame clones only, minus some. The table shows around 160,000 clones, with about four fifths occurring only once. Sequenced: PBMCs or T cells enriched from blood (not recorded which). The clonotype comes from a woman aged 55-70 years who had recovered from COVID-19.

The CDR3 nucleotides read TGTGCCACCAGTGGTCAGAACACCGGGGAGCTGTTTTTT. Encoded protein: CATSGQNTGELFF. The chain combines TRBV24-1 with TRBJ2-2; no definite D call. The V gene's germline CDR1 is KGHDR and CDR2 SFDVKD. The CDR3 is 13 residues long. V dropped 5 bases and J dropped 1 base, with 4 bases sitting between them.